The 8 T cell receptor beta chains reported below all come from one sample, sequenced in a study of PD-L1 blockade in urothelial cancer. Clones were sequenced by immunoSEQ multiplex PCR, and TCRdb holds only the in-frame ones, with some missing. The sample gives 60,000 or so clones, approximately 85% of which show up once; less than 20% is in the top ten. The sample's time point: pretreatment peripheral blood. The input for sequencing was PBMCs, taken around atezolizumab (anti-PD-L1) treatment. The source of these receptors is a man between 70 and 80 years old with urothelial cancer.

The chain couples TRBV6-1 to TRBJ1-2; no reliable D call. The V and J ends lost 1 base and 2 bases respectively, with 5 bases between them. Germline V gives CDR1 MNHNS, CDR2 SASEGT. The CDR3 sequence is 13 residues long. The CDR3 reads CASSEGPNYGYTF. CDR3 sequence (DNA): TGTGCCAGCAGTGAAGGGCCCAACTATGGCTACACCTTC.

This clone was seen a single time. This rearrangement joins TRBV6-6 to TRBJ1-1, with 12 bases matching TRBD1. CDR1 MNHNY and CDR2 SVGAGI come from the germline V gene (reference sequence). The CDR3 has 16 amino acids. Trimming cost V 7 bases and J 2 bases; bases outside gene matches: 8. The CDR3 region is CASNPGQGASNTEAFF. The CDR3 region has the DNA TGTGCCAGCAATCCGGGACAGGGGGCTTCCAACACTGAAGCTTTCTTT.

This chain connects TRBV7-3 to TRBJ2-3, with 12 bases that match TRBD2. The CDR3 contains 17 residues. With V trimmed by 5 bases and J by 1 base, 7 bases remained unmatched. Per germline, CDR1 SGHTA and CDR2 FQGTGA. CDR3 sequence: CASSPFLAGGGTDTQYF. In nucleotides, the CDR3 is TGTGCCAGCAGCCCCTTTCTAGCGGGAGGGGGCACAGATACGCAGTATTTT.

The CDR3 DNA reads TGTGCCAGCAGCGCCGGGACTAGCGGGAGGGCGGGGTACAATGAGCAGTTCTTC. Amino acids: CASSAGTSGRAGYNEQFF. This chain joins TRBV9 and TRBJ2-1, with 16 bases that match TRBD2. The CDR3 consists of 18 residues. Per germline, CDR1 SGDLS and CDR2 YYNGEE. V lost 3 bases to trimming and J lost 4 bases; unmatched junction nucleotides: 7.

V and J are TRBV6-1 and TRBJ1-1; the match to TRBD1 covers 7 bases. Per germline, CDR1 MNHNS and CDR2 SASEGT. This CDR3 has 15 residues. The J segment lost 2 bases and the V segment lost 7 bases, leaving 10 bases of the junction unmatched. CDR3 region: CASTLWTGPNTEAFF. In DNA, the CDR3 is TGTGCCAGCACCCTATGGACAGGCCCAAACACTGAAGCTTTCTTT.

This chain links TRBV10-1 with TRBJ2-1, with D possibly matching TRBD2 (5 bases). Germline lookup yields CDR1 WNHNN and CDR2 SYGVQD (reference sequence). The CDR3 is 14 residues long. V was clipped by 4 bases and J by 6 bases, with 13 bases between them. The CDR3 DNA reads as TGCGCCAGCAGTGTAGGCCTAGCTGGCAATGAGCAGTTCTTC. It codes for CASSVGLAGNEQFF.

Only a few counts were recorded for this clone. The chain carries TRBV4-1 and TRBJ2-1; possibly TRBD2 for D (6 bases). The CDR3 totals 15 residues. V lost 5 bases and J lost 4, with 15 bases in between. Germline CDR1 is MGHRA and CDR2 is YSYEKL. CDR3 amino acids: CASSSLGTRYNEQFF. In nucleotides, the CDR3 is TGCGCCAGCAGCTCCCTCGGGACTCGATACAATGAGCAGTTCTTC.

The CDR3 here is CASRLAGEETQYF. The CDR3 DNA sequence: TGTGCCAGCAGGCTGGCAGGGGAAGAGACCCAGTACTTC. This rearrangement joins TRBV5-4 to TRBJ2-5, with D perhaps TRBD1 (6 bases). This CDR3 region has 13 residues. Germline V gene lookup returns CDR1 SGHNT and CDR2 YYREEE (reference sequence). The V and J ends lost 5 bases and 3 bases respectively, with 11 bases between them.